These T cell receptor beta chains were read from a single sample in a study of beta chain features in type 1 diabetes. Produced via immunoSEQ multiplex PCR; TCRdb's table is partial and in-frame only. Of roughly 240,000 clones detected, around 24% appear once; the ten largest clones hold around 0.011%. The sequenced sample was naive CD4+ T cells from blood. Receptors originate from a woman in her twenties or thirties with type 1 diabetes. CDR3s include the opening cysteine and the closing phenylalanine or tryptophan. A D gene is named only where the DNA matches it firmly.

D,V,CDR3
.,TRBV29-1,CSVTKGVQETQYF
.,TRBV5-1,CASGRDTVTYEQYF
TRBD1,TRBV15,CATSRASGGGYTF
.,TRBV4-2,CASSQDKSPGVITGELFF
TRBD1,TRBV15,CATSRGQGVDGYTF
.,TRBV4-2,CASSQENWRDSYEQYF
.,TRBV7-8,CASSSHSTAQHF
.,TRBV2,CASSEFGNYGYTF
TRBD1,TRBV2,CASSDGTGGYEQYF
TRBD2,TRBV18,CASSPGTSGSGANVLTF